The 24 T cell receptor beta chains presented below share a single source sample, sequenced in a study of blood T cell repertoires in COVID-19 (dated by TCRdb to 2018 to 2020). The library was built by means of the immunoSEQ multiplex PCR assay. TCRdb retrieved this table from immuneACCESS and kept in-frame rearrangements only. Not all clones are present; in checked studies, unresolved V genes account for under half, and no reason is known for the remainder. This sample lists about 310,000 clones; roughly 91% were detected once. The ten largest clones take up 1% of the sample. The sample comprised peripheral blood. These receptors were taken from a man in his fifties or sixties with active or convalescent COVID-19.

The genes are TRBV4-2 and TRBJ2-5, with D perhaps matching TRBD1 (5 bases). The CDR3 runs 16 residues. The V and J ends lost 0 bases and 2 bases respectively, with 13 bases between them. CDR1 is LGHNA, CDR2 YNFKEQ, per germline. In DNA, the CDR3 is TGTGCCAGCAGCCAAGATTTTGGGGCTGGTCAAGAGACCCAGTACTTC. Translated: CASSQDFGAGQETQYF.

CDR3 in amino acids: CASSTRLAGRRTGELFF. The CDR3, as DNA: TGTGCCAGCAGCACGAGACTAGCGGGGAGGAGGACCGGGGAGCTGTTTTTT. The J gene is TRBJ2-2, the V gene TRBV21-1; the table gives TRBD2 as D, unverified against the DNA. TRBV21-1 counts as a pseudogene. The CDR3 runs to 17 residues.

The rearrangement joins TRBV2 to TRBJ2-1; D might be TRBD2 (6 bases). From germline, CDR1 is SNHLY and CDR2 FYNNEI. This CDR3 contains 17 residues. V lost 0 bases, J lost 3 bases, and 15 bases lay in between. Here the CDR3 reads CASSEALPGVFYNEQFF. CDR3 DNA sequence: TGTGCCAGCAGTGAAGCGCTTCCGGGAGTATTCTACAATGAGCAGTTCTTC. The full variable domain, rest sourced from reference TRBV2 and TRBJ2-1, is EPEVTQTPSHQVTQMGQEVILRCVPISNHLYFYWYRQILGQKVEFLVSFYNNEISEKSEIFDDQFSVERPDGSNFTLKIRSTKLEDSAMYFCASSEALPGVFYNEQFFGPGTRLTVL.

This clone appeared a few times. The V call is TRBV24-1, the J call TRBJ2-3; D is perhaps TRBD2 (5 bases). The V and J ends lost 2 bases and 4 bases respectively, with 15 bases between them. The germline V gene encodes CDR1 KGHDR and CDR2 SFDVKD. The CDR3 is 16 residues long. CDR3 in amino acids: CATSDWFGRGPDTQYF. In DNA form, the CDR3 reads TGTGCCACCAGTGATTGGTTTGGGAGAGGTCCAGATACGCAGTATTTT.

This sequence joins TRBV5-4 and TRBJ2-7; 7 bases map to TRBD1. The CDR3 is 15 amino acids. Germline assignment: CDR1 SGHNT and CDR2 YYREEE (reference sequence). J lost 0 bases, V lost 3 bases, and 6 bases had no gene match. The CDR3: CASSSGQATSYEQYF. CDR3 DNA sequence: TGTGCCAGCAGCTCCGGACAGGCAACCTCCTACGAGCAGTACTTC.

The gene calls are TRBV27 and TRBJ1-1, with D unresolved. The CDR3 extends over 13 amino acids. Deletions cut 3 bases from V and 0 bases from J, with 5 bases between. Germline CDR1 and CDR2: MNHEY and SMNVEV (reference sequence). The CDR3 DNA sequence: TGTGCCAGCAGTTTTAATCTGAACACTGAAGCTTTCTTT. This encodes CASSFNLNTEAFF.

This rearrangement joins TRBV4-2 to TRBJ2-1, with a tentative D call TRBD1 (6 bases). CDR3 size: 21 residues. CDR1 LGHNA and CDR2 YNFKEQ come from the germline V gene. V lost 3 bases to trimming and J lost 0 bases, with 27 bases between them. CDR3 DNA: TGTGCCAGCAGCCAGCCCAGCAGGACAGACAGAACTTTTCGCTCCTACAATGAGCAGTTCTTC. As protein: CASSQPSRTDRTFRSYNEQFF.

This chain uses TRBV7-9 with TRBJ1-2, with 9 bases identical to TRBD1. The J segment lost 8 bases and the V segment lost 5 bases, leaving 12 bases of the junction unmatched. The CDR3 runs to 15 residues. Germline assignment: CDR1 SEHNR and CDR2 FQNEAQ (reference sequence). The CDR3 nucleotides are TGTGCCAGCAGCGCCGTACAGGGGGCGGACAGCGGCTACACCTTC. It translates to CASSAVQGADSGYTF. Full variable domain (outside the CDR3, taken from reference TRBV7-9 and TRBJ1-2): DTGVSQNPRHKITKRGQNVTFRCDPISEHNRLYWYRQTLGQGPEFLTYFQNEAQLEKSRLLSDRFSAERPKGSFSTLEIQRTEQGDSAMYLCASSAVQGADSGYTFGSGTRLTVV.

V and J are TRBV10-2 and TRBJ1-1; 10 bases match TRBD1. The CDR3 consists of 16 residues. The V gene's germline CDR1 is WSHSY and CDR2 SAAADI. J lost 2 bases, V lost 6 bases, and 9 bases had no gene match. This CDR3 is CASRETRTGGNTEAFF. The CDR3 DNA is TGCGCCAGCAGGGAAACGAGGACAGGGGGAAACACTGAAGCTTTCTTT.

This clone was picked up a small number of times. This sequence joins TRBV6-1 and TRBJ2-1, with D uncertain. Germline V CDR1 and CDR2: MNHNS, SASEGT. Trimming took off 2 bases at V and 0 bases at J, with 8 bases between the two ends. This CDR3 spans 15 amino acids. CDR3 sequence (DNA): TGTGCCAGCAGTGAAATCCTGAGCTCCTACAATGAGCAGTTCTTC. This gives the protein CASSEILSSYNEQFF.

The sample holds a few counts of this clone. The chain has TRBV2 and TRBJ2-7, with a possible D match to TRBD2 (5 bases). The CDR3 contains 13 residues. Trimming pared 6 bases from V and 0 bases from J, leaving 9 bases between. CDR1 SNHLY and CDR2 FYNNEI come from the germline V gene. The CDR3 DNA is TGTGCCAGCAGCCTCACTAGCTCCTACGAGCAGTACTTC. Encoded protein: CASSLTSSYEQYF.

In its sample, this clone was seen a few times. The CDR3 here is CASSDGTGSSAFF. CDR3 bases: TGTGCCAGCAGTGACGGGACAGGGAGCTCTGCTTTCTTT. The chain employs TRBV6-1 and TRBJ1-1; 9 nucleotides match TRBD1. The CDR3 is 13 amino acids. Germline loops: CDR1 MNHNS, CDR2 SASEGT. J was trimmed by 11 bases and V by 3 bases; bases with no gene match: 7.

The CDR3 reads CASRPSGGDVTGELFF. The CDR3 bases are TGTGCCAGCAGACCAAGCGGGGGGGATGTCACCGGGGAGCTGTTTTTT. The J gene is TRBJ2-2, the V gene TRBV28; TRBD2 matches 10 bases. CDR3 size: 16 residues. Germline-derived CDR1 and CDR2 are MDHEN and SYDVKM. V gave up 6 bases and J gave up 4 bases; unmatched junction bases: 8. Variable domain in full (rest from reference TRBV28 and TRBJ2-2): DVKVTQSSRYLVKRTGEKVFLECVQDMDHENMFWYRQDPGLGLRLIYFSYDVKMKEKGDIPEGYSVSREKKERFSLILESASTNQTSMYLCASRPSGGDVTGELFFGEGSRLTVL.

This clone has just a few counts. V is TRBV7-9 and J is TRBJ1-4, with unresolved D. V shed 2 bases and J shed 8 bases, with 6 bases lying between them. The CDR3 has 12 amino acids. Per the germline V gene, CDR1 is SEHNR and CDR2 is FQNEAQ (reference sequence). In DNA form, the CDR3 reads TGTGCCAGCAGCTTACTACAGGAAAAACTGTTTTTT. This encodes CASSLLQEKLFF.

V usage is TRBV19 and J usage is TRBJ2-1, with 12 bases aligning to TRBD2. CDR3 size: 15 residues. The trim removed 2 bases at V and 8 bases at J, leaving 4 bases unmatched. Per the germline V gene, CDR1 is LNHDA and CDR2 is SQIVND (reference sequence). DNA of the CDR3: TGTGCCAGTAGTATAATAGGACTAGCGGGATATGAGCAGTTCTTC. Protein: CASSIIGLAGYEQFF.

The chain uses TRBV24-1 and TRBJ2-2; TRBD1 agrees at 10 bases. J gave up 6 bases and V 2 bases, and 5 bases lay outside the gene matches. Germline V CDR1 and CDR2: KGHDR, SFDVKD. The CDR3 is made up of 16 amino acids. The CDR3 DNA sequence: TGTGCCACCAGTGATTATGGGACAGGGGTTCCCGGGGAGCTGTTTTTT. Its translation is CATSDYGTGVPGELFF.

V is TRBV10-3 and J is TRBJ1-5, with 8 bases that match TRBD1. The CDR3 loop spans 15 amino acids. CDR1 and CDR2 from the germline V gene are ENHRY and SYGVKD. Germline trimming cut 5 bases from V and 1 base from J; bases unmatched to any gene: 4. In DNA form, the CDR3 reads TGTGCCATCAGTCAACAGGGGGGCAGCAATCAGCCCCAGCATTTT. This gives the protein CAISQQGGSNQPQHF.

This chain links TRBV6-6 with TRBJ2-2; D remains ambiguous. Trimming left V 3 bases short and J 1 base short, with 9 bases between. CDR3 length equals 15 residues. Germline V CDR1 and CDR2: MNHNY, SVGAGI (reference sequence). As DNA, the CDR3 is TGTGCCAGCAGTTATGAGCAGCGGAACACCGGGGAGCTGTTTTTT. Translated: CASSYEQRNTGELFF.

The chain employs TRBV18 and TRBJ1-1, with 10 bases identical to TRBD1. The CDR3 length is 15 residues. The V gene's germline CDR1 is KGHSH and CDR2 LQKENI. V lost 3 bases and J lost 6; bases outside the gene matches: 7. The CDR3 DNA reads as TGTGCCAGCTCACCCTACCGGGACAGGGGCCCTGAAGCTTTCTTT. Translation: CASSPYRDRGPEAFF.

This clone has a handful of counts. The same CDR3 is also encoded by other DNA sequences in this sample. The chain couples TRBV2 to TRBJ2-2, with a possible D match to TRBD2 (6 bases). CDR3 length: 15 residues. CDR1 and CDR2 from the germline V gene are SNHLY and FYNNEI. The V end lost 6 bases, the J end lost 2 bases, and 13 bases lay between the germline ends. The CDR3 loop is CASREGSGNTGELFF. As DNA, the CDR3 is TGTGCCAGCAGGGAGGGGAGCGGAAACACCGGGGAGCTGTTTTTT.

The V call is TRBV5-1, the J call TRBJ2-3; 11 bases match TRBD2. The CDR3 has 16 residues. After removal of 0 bases from V and 1 base from J, the junction contained 1 base not matched to a gene. The V gene's germline CDR1 is SGHRS and CDR2 YFSETQ. CDR3 residues: CASSLAGLAGTDTQYF. The DNA of the CDR3 is TGCGCCAGCAGCTTGGCGGGACTAGCGGGCACAGATACGCAGTATTTT.

The chain couples TRBV28 to TRBJ2-1, with 8 bases aligning to TRBD2. J was trimmed by 4 bases and V by 10 bases; bases with no gene match: 6. The germline V gene has CDR1 MDHEN and CDR2 SYDVKM. The CDR3 sequence is 13 residues long. CDR3 sequence (DNA): TGTGCCACCACTAGCGGCTTGTACAATGAGCAGTTCTTC. It encodes CATTSGLYNEQFF.

The CDR3: CASSPGLAGRAKNIQYF. CDR3 nucleotides: TGTGCCAGCAGCCCGGGACTAGCGGGTAGGGCCAAAAACATTCAGTACTTC. V is TRBV27 and J is TRBJ2-4; 12 nucleotides agree with TRBD2. Unmatched junction bases numbered 7, after V lost 6 bases and J lost 1 base. Germline V gene sequence: CDR1 MNHEY, CDR2 SMNVEV (reference sequence). This CDR3 is 17 amino acids long.

The chain uses TRBV21-1 and TRBJ1-1. TRBV21-1 is flagged as a pseudogene. This CDR3 contains 13 residues. CDR3 DNA: TGTGCCAGCGAGGCAGAGTTGAACACTGAAGCTTTCTTT. Translating gives CASEAELNTEAFF.